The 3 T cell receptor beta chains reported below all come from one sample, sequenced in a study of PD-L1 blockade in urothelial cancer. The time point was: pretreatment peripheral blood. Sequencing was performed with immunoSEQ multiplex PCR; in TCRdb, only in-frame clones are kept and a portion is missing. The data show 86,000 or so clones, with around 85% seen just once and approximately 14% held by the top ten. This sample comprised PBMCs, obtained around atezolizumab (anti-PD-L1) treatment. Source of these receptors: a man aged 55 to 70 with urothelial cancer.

The CDR3: CASSVGTSGRARNEQYF. The DNA of the CDR3 is TGTGCCAGTAGTGTCGGGACTAGCGGGAGGGCCCGGAACGAGCAGTACTTC. The chain joins TRBV19 to TRBJ2-7, with 16 bases fitting TRBD2. CDR1 and CDR2 (germline): LNHDA, SQIVND (reference sequence). This CDR3 has 17 residues. Trimming at V came to 5 bases and at J to 5 bases, leaving 9 bases not matched to a gene.

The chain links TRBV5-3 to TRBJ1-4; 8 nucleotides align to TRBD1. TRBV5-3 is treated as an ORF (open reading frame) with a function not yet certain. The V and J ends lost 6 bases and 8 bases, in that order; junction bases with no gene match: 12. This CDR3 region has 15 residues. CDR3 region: CARTVRIGQGEKLFF. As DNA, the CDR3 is TGTGCCAGAACCGTACGGATCGGACAGGGAGAAAAACTGTTTTTT.

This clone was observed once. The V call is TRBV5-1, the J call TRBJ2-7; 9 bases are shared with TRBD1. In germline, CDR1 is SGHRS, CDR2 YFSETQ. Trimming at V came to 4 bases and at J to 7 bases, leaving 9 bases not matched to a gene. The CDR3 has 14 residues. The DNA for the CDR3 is TGCGCCAGCAGCACCGGGACAGGGTTAGAGGAGCAGTACTTC. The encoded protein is CASSTGTGLEEQYF. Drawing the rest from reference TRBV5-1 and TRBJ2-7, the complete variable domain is KAGVTQTPRYLIKTRGQQVTLSCSPISGHRSVSWYQQTPGQGLQFLFEYFSETQRNKGNFPGRFSGRQFSNSRSEMNVSTLELGDSALYLCASSTGTGLEEQYFGPGTRLTVT.